This T cell receptor (beta chain) was captured in a study of cytomegalovirus exposure and HLA in healthy donors. The wider study: It was reported in a later analysis that the 120 or so validation repertoires used the same platform as the 500 to 700 first-cohort repertoires.

The protocol was immunoSEQ multiplex PCR, while the TCRdb copy is restricted to in-frame clones and leaves out a portion. The sample includes around 56,000 clones, about 91% seen only once; the top ten take over 12%. The CDR3 runs 16 residues. After removal of 3 bases from V and 6 bases from J, the junction contained 8 bases not matched to a gene. CDR1 SGDLS and CDR2 YYNGEE come from the germline V gene. As concerns this clone: Its antigen remains unknown.

Study conclusions and caveats: About 180 TCR beta chains were listed as cytomegalovirus-associated. In the roughly 110 validation repertoires, 94% of cluster scores exceeded 0, per a later analysis. Rarity marked most TCR sequences, yet some public TCRs occurred in many donors.

The TCR comes from a woman younger than 30 in good health and CMV-seronegative. The chain employs TRBV9 and TRBJ2-2; TRBD2 matches at 10 bases. Source material: PBMCs. CDR3 nucleotides: TGTGCCAGCAGCGCCCCGGGACTAGCGACGTCCGGGGAGCTGTTTTTT. It encodes CASSAPGLATSGELFF. Variable domain in full (rest from reference TRBV9 and TRBJ2-2): DSGVTQTPKHLITATGQRVTLRCSPRSGDLSVYWYQQSLDQGLQFLIQYYNGEERAKGNILERFSAQQFPDLHSELNLSSLELGDSALYFCASSAPGLATSGELFFGEGSRLTVL.